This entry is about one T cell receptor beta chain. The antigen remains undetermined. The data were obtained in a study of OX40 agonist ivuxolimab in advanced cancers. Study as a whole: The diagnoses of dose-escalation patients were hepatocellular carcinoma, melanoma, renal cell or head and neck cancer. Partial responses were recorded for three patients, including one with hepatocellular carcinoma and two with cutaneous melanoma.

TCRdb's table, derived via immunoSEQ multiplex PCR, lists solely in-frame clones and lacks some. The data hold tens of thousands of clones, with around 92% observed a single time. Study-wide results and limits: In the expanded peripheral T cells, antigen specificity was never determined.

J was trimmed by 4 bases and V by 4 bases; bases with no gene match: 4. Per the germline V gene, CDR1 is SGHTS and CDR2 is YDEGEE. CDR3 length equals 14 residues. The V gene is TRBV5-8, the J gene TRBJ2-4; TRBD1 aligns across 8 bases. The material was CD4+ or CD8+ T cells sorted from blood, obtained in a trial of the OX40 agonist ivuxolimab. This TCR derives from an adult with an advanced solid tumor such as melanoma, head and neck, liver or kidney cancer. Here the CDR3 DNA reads TGTGCCAGCAGCCAGGACAGGGCGAAAAACATTCAGTACTTC. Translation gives CASSQDRAKNIQYF.